The T cell receptor beta chain described here comes from a study of blood T cell repertoires in COVID-19. The method was immunoSEQ multiplex PCR; TCRdb's version includes in-frame clones alone and lacks a portion of them. The sample holds 130,000 or so clones, 81% seen once. Material: peripheral blood. The receptor comes from an older woman with active or convalescent COVID-19.

CDR3 in DNA: TGTGCCAGCAGCTTGGTCGGGGGGCTAAACACTGAAGCTTTCTTT. Translation gives CASSLVGGLNTEAFF. The chain recombines TRBV5-6 with TRBJ1-1; possible D gene TRBD1, 6 bases. V lost 0 bases, J lost 2 bases, and 11 bases lay in between. This CDR3 comprises 15 residues. Germline V gene sequence: CDR1 SGHDT, CDR2 YYEEEE.